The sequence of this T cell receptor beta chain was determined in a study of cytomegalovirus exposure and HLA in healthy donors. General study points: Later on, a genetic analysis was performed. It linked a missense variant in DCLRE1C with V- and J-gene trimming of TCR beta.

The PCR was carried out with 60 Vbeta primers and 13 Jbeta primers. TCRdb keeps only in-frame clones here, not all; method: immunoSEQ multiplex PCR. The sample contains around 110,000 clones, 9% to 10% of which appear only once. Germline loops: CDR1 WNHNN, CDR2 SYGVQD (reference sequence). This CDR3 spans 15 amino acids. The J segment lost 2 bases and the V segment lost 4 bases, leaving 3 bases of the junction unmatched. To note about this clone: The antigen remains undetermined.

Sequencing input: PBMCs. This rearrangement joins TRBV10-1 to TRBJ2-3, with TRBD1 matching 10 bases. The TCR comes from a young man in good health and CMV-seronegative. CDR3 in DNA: TGCGCCAGCAGTGTGGGGACAGGGGACACAGATACGCAGTATTTT. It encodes CASSVGTGDTDTQYF.